This TCR beta chain was identified during a study of CD8 T cells in Susac syndrome. The length of the CDR3 is 14 residues. V gave up 1 base and J gave up 0 bases, with 7 bases separating them. Looked up from germline, CDR1 is SNHLY and CDR2 is FYNNEI. RNA totalling roughly 0.45 to 1 ug underwent reverse transcription with random hexamers. An immunoSEQ multiplex PCR generated amplified TCR beta CDR3 products spanning 54 Vbeta and 13 Jbeta. MiXCR, applied by TCRdb to the immunoSEQ multiplex PCR reads, yields one record per CDR3 protein. This table holds some 450,000 distinct CDR3 sequences, around 85% found once. Sequencing of TCR beta was carried out in blood CD8+ and CD4+ T cells. The patients who served as multiple sclerosis controls were treatment-naive and had stable or active relapsing-remitting disease that fulfilled the revised McDonald criteria. TEMRA cells were FACS-enriched and CD8+ and CD4+ T cells negatively isolated.

Material for sequencing was CD8+ T cells from PBMCs. The chain is built from TRBV2 and TRBJ2-7, with D uncertain. The TCR was taken from a human donor with multiple sclerosis. The CDR3 bases are TGTGCCAGCAGTGAAGAGGTACACTCCTACGAGCAGTACTTC. Amino acid sequence: CASSEEVHSYEQYF.